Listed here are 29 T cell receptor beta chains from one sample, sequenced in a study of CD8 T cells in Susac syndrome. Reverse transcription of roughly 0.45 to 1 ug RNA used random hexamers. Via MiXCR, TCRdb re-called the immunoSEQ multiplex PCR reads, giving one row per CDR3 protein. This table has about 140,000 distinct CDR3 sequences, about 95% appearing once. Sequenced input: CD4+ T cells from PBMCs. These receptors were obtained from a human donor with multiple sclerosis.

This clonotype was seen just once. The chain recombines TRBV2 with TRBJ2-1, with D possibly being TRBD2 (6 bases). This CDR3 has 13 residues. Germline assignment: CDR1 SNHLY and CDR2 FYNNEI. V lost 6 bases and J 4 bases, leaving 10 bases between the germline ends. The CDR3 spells CASSWDSYNEQFF. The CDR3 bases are TGTGCCAGCAGCTGGGACTCGTACAATGAGCAGTTCTTC.

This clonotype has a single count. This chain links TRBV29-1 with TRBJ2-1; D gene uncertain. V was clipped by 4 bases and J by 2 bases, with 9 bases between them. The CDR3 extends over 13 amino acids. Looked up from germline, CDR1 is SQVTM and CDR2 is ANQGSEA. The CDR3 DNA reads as TGCAGCGTTGCCCATCTGACCTACAATGAGCAGTTCTTC. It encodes CSVAHLTYNEQFF.

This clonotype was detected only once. The CDR3 region is CASRTSGSETQYF. CDR3 nucleotide sequence: TGTGCCAGCCGAACTAGCGGGTCTGAGACCCAGTACTTC. V and J are TRBV6-6 and TRBJ2-5; 9 bases fit TRBD2. The CDR3 is 13 amino acids. The V gene's germline CDR1 is MNHNY and CDR2 SVGAGI (reference sequence). Germline trimming cut 8 bases from V and 5 bases from J; bases unmatched to any gene: 6.

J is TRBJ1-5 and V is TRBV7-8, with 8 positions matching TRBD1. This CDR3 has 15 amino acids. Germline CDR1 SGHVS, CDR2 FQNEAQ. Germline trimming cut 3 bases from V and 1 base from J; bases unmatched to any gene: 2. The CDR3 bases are TGTGCCAGCAGCTTCGGACAGGGAAGCAATCAGCCCCAGCATTTT. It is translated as CASSFGQGSNQPQHF.

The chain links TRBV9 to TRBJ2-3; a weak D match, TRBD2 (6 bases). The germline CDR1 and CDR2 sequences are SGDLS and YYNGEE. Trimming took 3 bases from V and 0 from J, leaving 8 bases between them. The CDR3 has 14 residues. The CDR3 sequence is CASSARGSTDTQYF. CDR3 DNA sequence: TGTGCCAGCAGCGCACGGGGGAGCACAGATACGCAGTATTTT.

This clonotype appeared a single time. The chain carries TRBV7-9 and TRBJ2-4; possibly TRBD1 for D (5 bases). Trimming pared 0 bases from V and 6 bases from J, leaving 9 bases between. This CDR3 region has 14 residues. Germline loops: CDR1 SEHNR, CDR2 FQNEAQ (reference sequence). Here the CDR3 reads CASSLAQGRNIQYF. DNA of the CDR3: TGTGCCAGCAGCTTAGCGCAGGGCAGAAACATTCAGTACTTC.

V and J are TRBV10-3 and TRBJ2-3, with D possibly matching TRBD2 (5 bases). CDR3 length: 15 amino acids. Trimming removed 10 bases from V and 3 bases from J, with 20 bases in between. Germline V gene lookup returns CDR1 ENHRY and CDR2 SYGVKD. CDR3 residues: CATALDGGWTDTQYF. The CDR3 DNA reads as TGTGCCACCGCCTTAGATGGAGGTTGGACAGATACGCAGTATTTT.

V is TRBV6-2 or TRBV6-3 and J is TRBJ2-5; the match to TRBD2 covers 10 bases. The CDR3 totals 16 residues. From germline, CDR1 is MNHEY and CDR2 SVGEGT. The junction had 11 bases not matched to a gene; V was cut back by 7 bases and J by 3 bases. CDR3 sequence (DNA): TGTGCCAGCACCGAACCGGGACTAGCGAAAGAAGAGACCCAGTACTTC. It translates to CASTEPGLAKEETQYF.

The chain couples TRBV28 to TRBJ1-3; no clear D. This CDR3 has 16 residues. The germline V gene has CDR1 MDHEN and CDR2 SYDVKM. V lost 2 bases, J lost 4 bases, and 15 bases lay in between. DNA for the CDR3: TGTGCCAGCAGTTTAGTCGCCGCCGCCATCGGAAACACCATATATTTT. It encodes CASSLVAAAIGNTIYF.

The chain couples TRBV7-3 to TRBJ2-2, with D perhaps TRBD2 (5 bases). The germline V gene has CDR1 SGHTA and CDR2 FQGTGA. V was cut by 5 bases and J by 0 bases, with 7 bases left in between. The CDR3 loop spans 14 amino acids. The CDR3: CASSQLANTGELFF. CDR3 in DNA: TGTGCCAGCAGCCAACTAGCGAACACCGGGGAGCTGTTTTTT.

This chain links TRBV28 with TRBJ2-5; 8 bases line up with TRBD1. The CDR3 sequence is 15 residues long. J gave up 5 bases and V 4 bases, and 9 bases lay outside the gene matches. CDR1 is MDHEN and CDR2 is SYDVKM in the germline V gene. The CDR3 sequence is CASSSEYRGSETQYF. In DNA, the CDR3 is TGTGCCAGCAGTTCCGAATACAGGGGGTCGGAGACCCAGTACTTC.

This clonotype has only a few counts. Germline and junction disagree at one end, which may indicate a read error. CDR3 amino acids: CASSSRGGNEQFF. The DNA of the CDR3 is TGTGCTAGCAGCTCGAGGGGGGGGAATGAGCAGTTCTTC. The genes are TRBV7-7 and TRBJ2-1; maybe TRBD2 (7 bases). The CDR3 has 13 residues. Per the germline V gene, CDR1 is SSHAT and CDR2 is FNYEAQ (reference sequence).

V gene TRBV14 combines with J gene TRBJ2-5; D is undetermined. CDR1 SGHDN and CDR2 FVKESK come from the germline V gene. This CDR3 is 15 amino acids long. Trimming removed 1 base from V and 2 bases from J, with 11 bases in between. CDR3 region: CASSQVFLGQETQYF. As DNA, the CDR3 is TGTGCCAGCAGCCAAGTGTTTCTGGGGCAAGAGACCCAGTACTTC.

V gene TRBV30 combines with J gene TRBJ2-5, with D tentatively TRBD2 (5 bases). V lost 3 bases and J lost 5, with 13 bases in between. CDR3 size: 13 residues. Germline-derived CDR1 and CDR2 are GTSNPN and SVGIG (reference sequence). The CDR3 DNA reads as TGTGCCTGGAGCGCGGACTGGCGGGAGACCCAGTACTTC. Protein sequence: CAWSADWRETQYF.

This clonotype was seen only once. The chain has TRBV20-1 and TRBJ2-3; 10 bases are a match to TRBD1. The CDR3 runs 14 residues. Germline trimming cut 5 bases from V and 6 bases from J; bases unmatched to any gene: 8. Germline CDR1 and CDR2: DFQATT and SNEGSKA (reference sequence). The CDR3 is CSAPRQGAKDTQYF. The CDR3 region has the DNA TGCAGTGCTCCAAGACAGGGGGCGAAGGATACGCAGTATTTT.

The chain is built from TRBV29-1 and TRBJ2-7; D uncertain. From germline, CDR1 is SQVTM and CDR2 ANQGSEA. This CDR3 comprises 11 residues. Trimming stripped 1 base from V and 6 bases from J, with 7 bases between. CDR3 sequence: CSVEAPGEQYF. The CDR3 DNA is TGCAGCGTTGAAGCCCCGGGCGAGCAGTACTTC.

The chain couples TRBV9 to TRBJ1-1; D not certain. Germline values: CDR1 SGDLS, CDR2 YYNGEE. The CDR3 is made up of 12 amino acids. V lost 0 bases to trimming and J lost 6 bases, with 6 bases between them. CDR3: CASSVGNSEAFF. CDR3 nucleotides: TGTGCCAGCAGCGTAGGCAATTCTGAAGCTTTCTTT.

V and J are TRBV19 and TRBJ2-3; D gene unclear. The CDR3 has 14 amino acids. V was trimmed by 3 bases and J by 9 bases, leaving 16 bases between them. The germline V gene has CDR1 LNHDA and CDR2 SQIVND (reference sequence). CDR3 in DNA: TGTGCCAGTAGTATCGATGTCACCGCTGGCACGCAGTATTTT. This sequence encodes CASSIDVTAGTQYF.

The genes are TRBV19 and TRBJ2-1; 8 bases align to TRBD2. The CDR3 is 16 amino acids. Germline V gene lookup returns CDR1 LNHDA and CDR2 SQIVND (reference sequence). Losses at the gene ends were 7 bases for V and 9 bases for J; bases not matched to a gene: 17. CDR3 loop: CASMRTLSGGNGEQFF. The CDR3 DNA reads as TGTGCCAGTATGCGGACCCTAAGCGGGGGCAACGGTGAGCAGTTCTTC.

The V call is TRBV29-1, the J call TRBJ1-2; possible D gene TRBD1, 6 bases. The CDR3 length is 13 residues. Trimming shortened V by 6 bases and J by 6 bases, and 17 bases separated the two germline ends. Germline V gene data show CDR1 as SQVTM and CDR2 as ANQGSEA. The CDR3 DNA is TGCAGCGTACCCTTGGGGGGCGACGATGGCTACACCTTC. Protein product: CSVPLGGDDGYTF.

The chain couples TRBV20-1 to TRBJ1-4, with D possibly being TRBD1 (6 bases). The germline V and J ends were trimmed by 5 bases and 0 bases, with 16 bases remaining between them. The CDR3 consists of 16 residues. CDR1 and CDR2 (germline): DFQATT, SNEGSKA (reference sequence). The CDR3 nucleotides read TGCAGTGCTCCCAAACAGGGATCGGCAACTAATGAAAAACTGTTTTTT. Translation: CSAPKQGSATNEKLFF.

CDR3 loop: CSARPSGVAETQYF. CDR3 DNA: TGCAGTGCTAGACCTAGCGGGGTAGCGGAAACGCAGTATTTT. The V gene is TRBV20-1, the J gene TRBJ2-3; TRBD2 matches 9 bases. CDR3 length: 14 residues. Trimming removed 2 bases from V and 9 bases from J; junction bases left unmatched: 9. The germline CDR1 and CDR2 sequences are DFQATT and SNEGSKA (reference sequence).

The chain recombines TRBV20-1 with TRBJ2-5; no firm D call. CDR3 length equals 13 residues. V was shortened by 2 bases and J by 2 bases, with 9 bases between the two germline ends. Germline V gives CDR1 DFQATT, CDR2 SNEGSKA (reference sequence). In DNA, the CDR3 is TGCAGTGCTAGATCCGGAGTTCAAGAGACCCAGTACTTC. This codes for CSARSGVQETQYF.

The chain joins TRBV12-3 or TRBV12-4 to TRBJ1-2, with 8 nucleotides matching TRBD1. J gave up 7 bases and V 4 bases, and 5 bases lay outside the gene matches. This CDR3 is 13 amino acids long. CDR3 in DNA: TGTGCCAGCAGTTCATCAGGGGGCGGTGGCTACACCTTC. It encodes CASSSSGGGGYTF.

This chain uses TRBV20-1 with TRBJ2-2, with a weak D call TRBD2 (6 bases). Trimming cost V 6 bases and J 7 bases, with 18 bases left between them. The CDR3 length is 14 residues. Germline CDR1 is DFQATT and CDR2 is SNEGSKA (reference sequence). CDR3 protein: CSAPEAGSGGELFF. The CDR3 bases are TGCAGTGCCCCGGAGGCCGGGAGTGGCGGGGAGCTGTTTTTT.

CDR3 sequence (DNA): TGCACGGGGGGGGCCGCCTCCACAGATACGCAGTATTTT. This encodes CTGGAASTDTQYF. The J gene is TRBJ2-3, the V gene TRBV29-1; 8 bases are a match to TRBD2. The CDR3 extends over 13 amino acids. Germline assignment: CDR1 SQVTM and CDR2 ANQGSEA.

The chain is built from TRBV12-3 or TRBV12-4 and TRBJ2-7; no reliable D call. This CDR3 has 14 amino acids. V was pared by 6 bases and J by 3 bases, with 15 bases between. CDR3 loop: CASRASSSRYEQYF. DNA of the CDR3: TGTGCCAGCAGGGCGTCCTCAAGTCGCTACGAGCAGTACTTC.

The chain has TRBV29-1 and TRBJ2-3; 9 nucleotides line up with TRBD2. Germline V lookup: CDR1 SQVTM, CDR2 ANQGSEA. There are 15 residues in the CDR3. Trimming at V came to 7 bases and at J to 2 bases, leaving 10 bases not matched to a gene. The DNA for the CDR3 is TGCAGCGGATCTTTGACTAGCGGCTTCACAGATACGCAGTATTTT. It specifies CSGSLTSGFTDTQYF.

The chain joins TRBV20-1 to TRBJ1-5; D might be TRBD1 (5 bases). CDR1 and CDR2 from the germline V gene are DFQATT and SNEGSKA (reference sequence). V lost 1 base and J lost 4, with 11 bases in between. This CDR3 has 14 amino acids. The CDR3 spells CSARARQSNQPQHF. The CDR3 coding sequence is TGCAGTGCTAGAGCTCGACAGAGTAATCAGCCCCAGCATTTT.